The 19 T cell receptor beta chains presented below share a single source sample, sequenced in a study of OX40 agonist ivuxolimab in advanced cancers. Profiled with immunoSEQ multiplex PCR; TCRdb holds only in-frame clones, not every one. The repertoire holds tens of thousands of clones, with approximately 81% as singletons. The sequences come from CD4+ or CD8+ T cells sorted from blood, collected in a trial of the OX40 agonist ivuxolimab. The origin of the receptors is an adult with an advanced solid tumor such as melanoma, head and neck, liver or kidney cancer.

Here the CDR3 DNA reads TGTGCCAGCAGCCAACGAACCGGGACTCTTACCTACAATGAGCAGTTCTTC. This translates into CASSQRTGTLTYNEQFF. The gene calls are TRBV11-2 and TRBJ2-1, with D possibly matching TRBD2 (6 bases). V lost 5 bases to trimming and J lost 2 bases, with 19 bases between them. CDR1 is SGHAT, CDR2 FQNNGV, per germline. The CDR3 length is 17 residues. The complete variable domain, with remaining parts taken from reference TRBV11-2 and TRBJ2-1, reads EAGVAQSPRYKIIEKRQSVAFWCNPISGHATLYWYQQILGQGPKLLIQFQNNGVVDDSQLPKDRFSAERLKGVDSTLKIQPAKLEDSAVYLCASSQRTGTLTYNEQFFGPGTRLTVL.

The chain has TRBV2 and TRBJ2-3, with TRBD2 matching over 11 bases. Germline CDR1 reads SNHLY; CDR2 reads FYNNEI. Losses at the gene ends were 3 bases for V and 8 bases for J; bases not matched to a gene: 4. The CDR3 consists of 14 residues. CDR3 residues: CASSDSGGAGTQYF. DNA of the CDR3: TGTGCCAGCAGTGATAGCGGGGGGGCAGGTACGCAGTATTTT.

The chain couples TRBV7-8 to TRBJ2-4, with 7 bases lining up with TRBD1. The CDR3 is 16 residues long. Germline V gene sequence: CDR1 SGHVS, CDR2 FQNEAQ. Trimming cost V 1 base and J 0 bases; bases outside gene matches: 3. Here the CDR3 DNA reads TGTGCCAGCAGCTTAGGGGCAGGGGGAGCCAAAAACATTCAGTACTTC. This codes for CASSLGAGGAKNIQYF.

The chain carries TRBV30 and TRBJ1-4; D may be TRBD1 (5 bases). The V gene lost 2 bases and the J gene lost 3 bases, with 10 bases spanning the gap. Germline values: CDR1 GTSNPN, CDR2 SVGIG (reference sequence). CDR3 length equals 14 residues. CDR3 protein: CAWSWGLANEKLFF. The CDR3 DNA reads TGTGCCTGGAGTTGGGGGTTGGCTAATGAAAAACTGTTTTTT.

The rearrangement joins TRBV5-5 to TRBJ2-7; no clear D. The V end was cut by 1 base, the J end by 3 bases, with 5 bases between. Germline V gene lookup returns CDR1 SGHKS and CDR2 YYEKEE (reference sequence). The CDR3 spans 12 residues. CDR3 in amino acids: CASSLFFYEQYF. The CDR3, as DNA: TGTGCCAGCAGCTTGTTTTTCTACGAGCAGTACTTC.

The chain carries TRBV10-3 and TRBJ2-7, with TRBD1 matching 8 bases. Unmatched junction bases numbered 14, after V lost 5 bases and J lost 2 bases. The CDR3 is made up of 17 amino acids. Per germline, CDR1 ENHRY and CDR2 SYGVKD. The CDR3 DNA is TGTGCCATCAGTTCCTATGTCCCCCGGGACAGGACCTACGAGCAGTACTTC. Its translation is CAISSYVPRDRTYEQYF.

The chain links TRBV7-9 to TRBJ2-5, with 11 bases identical to TRBD2. The CDR3 is 16 amino acids. The V gene end was trimmed by 5 bases and the J gene end by 7 bases; junction bases not matched to a gene: 12. Germline V gene data show CDR1 as SEHNR and CDR2 as FQNEAQ (reference sequence). The CDR3 region is CASSPPGSGGGWTQYF. The DNA of the CDR3 is TGTGCCAGCAGCCCGCCGGGTAGCGGGGGGGGGTGGACCCAGTACTTC.

This clone was observed a single time. The chain recombines TRBV7-9 with TRBJ2-5, with 9 nucleotides matching TRBD2. The CDR3 is 16 amino acids. From germline, CDR1 is SEHNR and CDR2 FQNEAQ (reference sequence). V shed 0 bases and J 5 bases; nucleotides not matched to a gene: 7. The DNA of the CDR3 is TGTGCCAGCAGCTTAGCGGTAGCGGGGGCTGGGGAGACCCAGTACTTC. Protein sequence: CASSLAVAGAGETQYF. Full variable domain (outside the CDR3, taken from reference TRBV7-9 and TRBJ2-5): DTGVSQNPRHKITKRGQNVTFRCDPISEHNRLYWYRQTLGQGPEFLTYFQNEAQLEKSRLLSDRFSAERPKGSFSTLEIQRTEQGDSAMYLCASSLAVAGAGETQYFGPGTRLLVL.

The chain joins TRBV4-1 to TRBJ2-7; unclear D gene. The length of the CDR3 is 17 residues. The V and J ends lost 1 base and 0 bases respectively, with 16 bases between them. Germline CDR1 MGHRA, CDR2 YSYEKL. The CDR3 sequence: CASSQVLGPPSSYEQYF. CDR3 bases: TGCGCCAGCAGCCAAGTTTTAGGGCCGCCCTCCTCCTACGAGCAGTACTTC.

The chain links TRBV9 to TRBJ2-5, with D maybe TRBD2 (5 bases). Trimming left V 3 bases short and J 4 bases short, with 16 bases between. The CDR3 has 15 amino acids. Germline lookup yields CDR1 SGDLS and CDR2 YYNGEE. The CDR3 bases are TGTGCCAGCAGCGCGGGGATAGTAACTCGAGAGACCCAGTACTTC. Translation gives CASSAGIVTRETQYF.

The V call is TRBV5-6, the J call TRBJ2-3; D is undetermined. The ends were cut back, 6 bases at V and 0 bases at J, with 17 bases in the middle. Looked up from germline, CDR1 is SGHDT and CDR2 is YYEEEE. The length of the CDR3 is 16 residues. This chain's CDR3 is CASNRPDRTSTDTQYF. Written as DNA, the CDR3 is TGTGCCAGCAACCGACCGGACCGTACTAGCACAGATACGCAGTATTTT.

This chain uses TRBV5-1 with TRBJ2-7, with D perhaps matching TRBD1 (6 bases). With 2 bases removed from V and 4 bases from J, the gap between germline ends came to 10 bases. From germline, CDR1 is SGHRS and CDR2 YFSETQ. The length of the CDR3 is 13 residues. The CDR3 here is CASSFTTGYEQYF. CDR3 DNA sequence: TGCGCCAGCAGCTTCACCACAGGGTACGAGCAGTACTTC.

The rearrangement uses TRBV5-1 and TRBJ2-7; TRBD1 matches at 8 bases. Losses at the gene ends were 2 bases for V and 3 bases for J; bases not matched to a gene: 7. The V gene's germline CDR1 is SGHRS and CDR2 YFSETQ. The CDR3 is 15 residues long. CDR3 DNA sequence: TGCGCCAGCAGCTTCGGGACAGGCTTTTACTACGAGCAGTACTTC. Its translation: CASSFGTGFYYEQYF.

The chain couples TRBV28 to TRBJ2-7, with TRBD2 matching 10 bases. CDR1 MDHEN and CDR2 SYDVKM come from the germline V gene. The ends lost 4 bases at V and 2 bases at J; junction bases unmatched: 8. The CDR3 contains 16 residues. The DNA for the CDR3 is TGTGCCAGCAGTTGGACTAGACTAGCGGGTACCTACGAGCAGTACTTC. Translated: CASSWTRLAGTYEQYF.

V is TRBV28 and J is TRBJ2-7; D is perhaps TRBD1 (6 bases). The germline CDR1 and CDR2 sequences are MDHEN and SYDVKM. Trimming left V 7 bases short and J 3 bases short, with 19 bases between. The CDR3 length is 15 residues. The CDR3 nucleotides read TGTGCCAGCATTAGCACACAGGGCCTGAACTACGAGCAGTACTTC. Its translation: CASISTQGLNYEQYF.

The CDR3 region has the DNA TGCGCCAGCAGCTTCCTAGGGCCCCGTTCGGACACCGGGGAGCTGTTTTTT. As protein: CASSFLGPRSDTGELFF. The chain has TRBV5-1 and TRBJ2-2, with unresolved D. Trimming removed 2 bases from V and 3 bases from J, with 17 bases in between. The CDR3 totals 17 residues. Germline V lookup: CDR1 SGHRS, CDR2 YFSETQ.

Only a few counts were recorded for this clone. CDR3 protein: CASSQDGLNGRYEQYF. The CDR3 region has the DNA TGCGCCAGCAGCCAAGATGGACTCAATGGGCGATACGAGCAGTACTTC. The gene calls are TRBV4-1 and TRBJ2-7; a weak D match, TRBD2 (5 bases). V lost 0 bases to trimming and J lost 4 bases, with 16 bases between them. The CDR3 sequence is 16 residues long. CDR1 is MGHRA, CDR2 YSYEKL, per germline.

This chain connects TRBV7-6 to TRBJ2-7, with D perhaps matching TRBD1 (6 bases). V was shortened by 5 bases and J by 1 base, with 9 bases between the two germline ends. The germline gives CDR1 SGHVS, CDR2 FNYEAQ. CDR3 length equals 13 residues. DNA of the CDR3: TGTGCCAGCAGCCGCCAGGGGTCCTACGAGCAGTACTTC. Protein product: CASSRQGSYEQYF.

This clone occurred once. V and J are TRBV13 and TRBJ2-3; TRBD1 is a possible D gene (6 bases). V lost 0 bases to trimming and J lost 7 bases, with 14 bases between them. The CDR3 loop spans 15 amino acids. Germline loops: CDR1 PRHDT, CDR2 FYEKMQ (reference sequence). CDR3 in DNA: TGTGCCAGCAGCTTAGGACAGGGCGGCCTTTATACGCAGTATTTT. It encodes CASSLGQGGLYTQYF.